What follows are 27 T cell receptor beta chains derived from one specimen sequenced in a study of blood T cell repertoires in COVID-19. Repertoires were generated with immunoSEQ multiplex PCR, while TCRdb's copy carries only in-frame clones and drops some. The table includes roughly 230,000 clones, 75% to 85% detected once. The sequenced material came from peripheral blood. All receptors derive from a woman aged 50 to 60 with acute or convalescent COVID-19.

This clone was recorded only once. The V and J genes are TRBV30 and TRBJ1-1; 9 nucleotides match TRBD1. V was clipped by 0 bases and J by 8 bases; unmatched bases: 4. Germline V gene data show CDR1 as GTSNPN and CDR2 as SVGIG (reference sequence). CDR3 length: 13 amino acids. The CDR3: CAWSVRGTGEAFF. The CDR3 DNA follows: TGTGCCTGGAGTGTACGGGGGACAGGGGAAGCTTTCTTT.

This chain links TRBV15 with TRBJ2-1, with 11 bases aligning to TRBD2. Germline trimming cut 5 bases from V and 7 bases from J; bases unmatched to any gene: 7. This CDR3 has 15 residues. Per the germline V gene, CDR1 is LNHNV and CDR2 is YYDKDF (reference sequence). CDR3 coding DNA: TGTGCCACCAGCCTCACTAGCGGGGGTGGAAATGAGCAGTTCTTC. Encoded protein: CATSLTSGGGNEQFF.

The chain couples TRBV10-3 to TRBJ2-2; D is unresolved. CDR3 length: 13 amino acids. From germline, CDR1 is ENHRY and CDR2 SYGVKD. The V gene lost 10 bases and the J gene lost 0 bases, with 9 bases spanning the gap. Written as DNA, the CDR3 is TGTGCCAGCGGTAAAGCGAACACCGGGGAGCTGTTTTTT. This encodes CASGKANTGELFF.

The gene calls are TRBV6-2 or TRBV6-3 and TRBJ2-7; 8 bases fit TRBD1. V gave up 6 bases and J gave up 3 bases; unmatched junction bases: 7. CDR3 length: 14 residues. Germline V gene data show CDR1 as MNHEY and CDR2 as SVGEGT. The CDR3 spells CASSYVDRDYEQYF. The CDR3, as DNA: TGTGCCAGCAGCTATGTGGACAGGGACTACGAGCAGTACTTC.

This chain uses TRBV30 with TRBJ1-2; D is unresolved. Per the germline V gene, CDR1 is GTSNPN and CDR2 is SVGIG (reference sequence). Trimming pared 0 bases from V and 2 bases from J, leaving 16 bases between. CDR3 length: 16 amino acids. In nucleotides, the CDR3 is TGTGCCTGGAGTGTAGGCGGGCGCGATGGCAACTATGGCTACACCTTC. It translates to CAWSVGGRDGNYGYTF. Full variable domain (remainder filled in from reference TRBV30 and TRBJ1-2): SQTIHQWPATLVQPVGSPLSLECTVEGTSNPNLYWYRQAAGRGLQLLFYSVGIGQISSEVPQNLSASRPQDRQFILSSKKLLLSDSGFYLCAWSVGGRDGNYGYTFGSGTRLTVV.

The rearrangement joins TRBV11-2 to TRBJ2-7, with TRBD1 matching 8 bases. Germline V lookup: CDR1 SGHAT, CDR2 FQNNGV. The V and J ends lost 3 bases and 2 bases, in that order; junction bases with no gene match: 3. The CDR3 is 14 amino acids. The CDR3 here is CASSFDRGTYEQYF. DNA for the CDR3: TGTGCCAGCAGCTTTGACAGGGGTACCTACGAGCAGTACTTC.

This chain connects TRBV30 to TRBJ1-6; D gene unclear. Germline assignment: CDR1 GTSNPN and CDR2 SVGIG (reference sequence). The CDR3 is made up of 16 amino acids. V lost 1 base to trimming and J lost 2 bases, with 12 bases between them. The CDR3 reads CAWSGGDQAYNSPLHF. The CDR3 nucleotides are TGTGCCTGGAGTGGGGGAGATCAGGCCTATAATTCACCCCTCCACTTT.

The chain has TRBV19 and TRBJ2-7, with 7 bases identical to TRBD1. This CDR3 comprises 14 residues. Germline-derived CDR1 and CDR2 are LNHDA and SQIVND (reference sequence). The trim removed 7 bases at V and 5 bases at J, leaving 11 bases unmatched. CDR3 residues: CASNTGQAVHEQYF. The CDR3 DNA follows: TGTGCCAGTAATACCGGACAGGCGGTTCACGAGCAGTACTTC. Full variable domain (outside the CDR3, taken from reference TRBV19 and TRBJ2-7): DGGITQSPKYLFRKEGQNVTLSCEQNLNHDAMYWYRQDPGQGLRLIYYSQIVNDFQKGDIAEGYSVSREKKESFPLTVTSAQKNPTAFYLCASNTGQAVHEQYFGPGTRLTVT.

V usage is TRBV11-3 and J usage is TRBJ2-1; 8 nucleotides agree with TRBD2. This CDR3 is built from 17 residues. The V gene end was trimmed by 5 bases and the J gene end by 9 bases; junction bases not matched to a gene: 18. CDR1 and CDR2 (germline): SGHNT, YENEEA. The CDR3 coding sequence is TGTGCCAGCAGCACCCGTCAACGATCGACTAGCGAATCTGAGCAGTTCTTC. This codes for CASSTRQRSTSESEQFF.

This clone occurred once. This chain connects TRBV5-5 to TRBJ2-1; 7 bases line up with TRBD1. J lost 0 bases, V lost 4 bases, and 4 bases had no gene match. Germline assignment: CDR1 SGHKS and CDR2 YYEKEE (reference sequence). The CDR3 runs to 15 residues. The CDR3 DNA reads TGTGCCAGCAGCCCGGGACAGCCCTCCTACAATGAGCAGTTCTTC. It specifies CASSPGQPSYNEQFF.

J is TRBJ2-3 and V is TRBV3-1 (or the pseudogene TRBV3-2); 10 nucleotides align to TRBD2. J lost 6 bases, V lost 4 bases, and 13 bases had no gene match. CDR1 and CDR2 (germline): LGHDT, YNNKEL (reference sequence). The CDR3 consists of 17 residues. The CDR3 DNA is TGTGCCAGCAGCCCCGTTCGGACTAGCGGTGAGCTGGATACGCAGTATTTT. This encodes CASSPVRTSGELDTQYF.

This chain joins TRBV7-2 and TRBJ1-5, with a weak D call TRBD1 (5 bases). Germline CDR1 reads SGHTA; CDR2 reads FQGNSA. The CDR3 is made up of 13 amino acids. The V end was cut by 5 bases, the J end by 6 bases, with 11 bases between. The CDR3 nucleotides read TGTGCCAGCAGCCTTCGTCAGGGTCAGCCCCAGCATTTT. Translation: CASSLRQGQPQHF.

The CDR3 sequence is CASSSQGGQETQYF. The CDR3, as DNA: TGCGCCAGCAGCTCGCAAGGAGGGCAAGAGACCCAGTACTTC. This chain joins TRBV5-1 and TRBJ2-5; D is perhaps TRBD2 (6 bases). V gave up 3 bases and J gave up 2 bases, with 11 bases separating them. The CDR3 is 14 residues long. Germline V gene data show CDR1 as SGHRS and CDR2 as YFSETQ.

V and J are TRBV28 and TRBJ1-2; the D gene is possibly TRBD1 (6 bases). V was cut by 10 bases and J by 3 bases, with 18 bases left in between. Germline CDR1 is MDHEN and CDR2 is SYDVKM. The CDR3 is 14 amino acids. In DNA, the CDR3 is TGTGCCACCACTCGATCCGGGACACACTATGGCTACACCTTC. The encoded protein is CATTRSGTHYGYTF.

This clone was detected once. V usage is TRBV6-5 and J usage is TRBJ2-7; TRBD2 is a possible D gene (6 bases). The length of the CDR3 is 15 residues. Germline loops: CDR1 MNHEY, CDR2 SVGAGI. Trimming removed 6 bases from V and 0 bases from J, with 15 bases in between. In DNA form, the CDR3 reads TGTGCCAGCAGGAATCGGGGGTCCTCCTCCTACGAGCAGTACTTC. The encoded protein is CASRNRGSSSYEQYF.

This clone was detected only once. This chain joins TRBV7-2 and TRBJ1-3; possible D gene TRBD1, 5 bases. The CDR3 totals 15 residues. Trimming pared 2 bases from V and 4 bases from J, leaving 12 bases between. CDR1 is SGHTA, CDR2 FQGNSA, per germline. CDR3 loop: CASSLTTVTGNTIYF. In DNA form, the CDR3 reads TGTGCCAGCAGCTTAACGACAGTAACGGGAAACACCATATATTTT.

V usage is TRBV19 and J usage is TRBJ1-5; TRBD1 matches 12 bases. After removal of 3 bases from V and 6 bases from J, the junction contained 6 bases not matched to a gene. This CDR3 has 16 residues. Germline V gives CDR1 LNHDA, CDR2 SQIVND (reference sequence). The CDR3 DNA reads as TGTGCCAGTAGTATGGGGACAGGGGGCGCTGGTCAGCCCCAGCATTTT. Its protein product is CASSMGTGGAGQPQHF. Using reference TRBV19 and TRBJ1-5 for the parts outside the CDR3, the full variable domain is DGGITQSPKYLFRKEGQNVTLSCEQNLNHDAMYWYRQDPGQGLRLIYYSQIVNDFQKGDIAEGYSVSREKKESFPLTVTSAQKNPTAFYLCASSMGTGGAGQPQHFGDGTRLSIL.

As concerns this clone: In the same sample, other DNA sequences code for this CDR3. The chain uses TRBV12-3 or TRBV12-4 and TRBJ1-2; 9 bases line up with TRBD1. The V and J ends lost 6 bases and 5 bases, in that order; junction bases with no gene match: 4. The CDR3 spans 13 residues. The CDR3: CASSDRGNYGYTF. DNA for the CDR3: TGTGCCAGCAGCGACAGGGGGAATTATGGCTACACCTTC.

This chain links TRBV7-2 with TRBJ2-7; tentatively, D is TRBD2 (5 bases). The CDR3 is 14 amino acids. V lost 5 bases and J lost 4, with 15 bases in between. Germline CDR1 reads SGHTA; CDR2 reads FQGNSA. CDR3 coding DNA: TGTGCCAGCAGCATAAATGGGCTAGCTTACGAGCAGTACTTC. It translates to CASSINGLAYEQYF.

A single count supports this clone. The genes are TRBV5-6 and TRBJ1-1; D unclear. The CDR3 runs to 13 residues. Looked up from germline, CDR1 is SGHDT and CDR2 is YYEEEE. V dropped 4 bases and J dropped 1 base, with 8 bases sitting between them. The CDR3 protein is CASSPSPNTEAFF. The CDR3 nucleotides read TGTGCCAGCAGCCCTAGTCCGAACACTGAAGCTTTCTTT.

This chain's CDR3 is CASSQRQGFSYEQYF. For the CDR3, the DNA is TGTGCCAGTTCCCAAAGACAGGGGTTTTCCTACGAGCAGTACTTC. The chain joins TRBV19 to TRBJ2-7, with 8 bases that match TRBD1. This CDR3 is 15 amino acids long. Per the germline V gene, CDR1 is LNHDA and CDR2 is SQIVND (reference sequence). V lost 8 bases and J lost 1; bases outside the gene matches: 10.

V usage is TRBV10-3 and J usage is TRBJ2-3; 10 bases fit TRBD2. J was trimmed by 6 bases and V by 6 bases; bases with no gene match: 9. The CDR3 length is 15 residues. Germline V gene sequence: CDR1 ENHRY, CDR2 SYGVKD. CDR3 sequence (DNA): TGTGCCATCAGCCCAAGCGGGGGGGCCTCGGATACGCAGTATTTT. It yields the protein CAISPSGGASDTQYF.

This clone was detected only once. This chain connects TRBV4-2 to TRBJ2-1; 12 bases line up with TRBD1. The V gene's germline CDR1 is LGHNA and CDR2 YNFKEQ. This CDR3 spans 17 amino acids. Germline trimming cut 0 bases from V and 7 bases from J; bases unmatched to any gene: 7. The CDR3 coding sequence is TGTGCCAGCAGCCAAGACGCGCGGGACAGGGGGCGGAATGAGCAGTTCTTC. Its protein product is CASSQDARDRGRNEQFF.

The chain uses TRBV5-5 and TRBJ1-1; D remains unclear. CDR3 length: 13 residues. Trimming took off 0 bases at V and 11 bases at J, with 14 bases between the two ends. Germline V gene sequence: CDR1 SGHKS, CDR2 YYEKEE (reference sequence). For the CDR3, the DNA is TGTGCCAGCAGCTTGGGACTCGAGAGGAGGGCTTTCTTT. Protein product: CASSLGLERRAFF.

V gene TRBV24-1 combines with J gene TRBJ2-5; 7 bases align to TRBD1. Germline-derived CDR1 and CDR2 are KGHDR and SFDVKD. V lost 3 bases and J lost 5; bases outside the gene matches: 5. The CDR3 loop spans 14 amino acids. The CDR3 is CATSDPLRGETQYF. For the CDR3, the DNA is TGTGCCACCAGTGATCCACTCAGGGGGGAGACCCAGTACTTC.

J is TRBJ1-2 and V is TRBV6-6; D is uncertain. V was shortened by 5 bases and J by 4 bases, with 14 bases between the two germline ends. In germline, CDR1 is MNHNY, CDR2 SVGAGI (reference sequence). The CDR3 runs 14 residues. The CDR3 reads CASSPPGLGYGYTF. The CDR3 nucleotides are TGTGCCAGCAGTCCCCCGGGGTTAGGCTATGGCTACACCTTC.

V usage is TRBV6-1 and J usage is TRBJ2-2; 12 bases fit TRBD2. The V segment lost 4 bases and the J segment 7 bases; nucleotides outside the gene matches: 7. Germline CDR1 and CDR2: MNHNS and SASEGT. The CDR3 covers 16 residues. The CDR3 bases are TGTGCCAGCAGTGGAACTAGCGGGAGGTTGGGCGGGGAGCTGTTTTTT. Translated, it gives CASSGTSGRLGGELFF.